The source of this T cell receptor (beta chain) is a study of T-cell memory formation after mild COVID-19. Study findings and constraints: Memory from before infection featured some responding clones, which suggests cross-reactive memory joined. Researchers report contracting CD4+ clones mostly in CM and EM, with CD8+ clones in EMRA.

As to this clonotype: Antigen specificity is unknown.

TCRdb re-called the 5' RACE reads through MiXCR, storing one row per CDR3 protein. The data show about 420,000 distinct CDR3 sequences, about 22% seen once. The V end was cut by 5 bases, the J end by 9 bases, with 8 bases between. This CDR3 contains 11 residues. Germline CDR1 reads SGHTA; CDR2 reads FQGNSA. The sample taken for sequencing was PBMCs or a T cell subset sorted from them (not recorded which). The V and J genes are TRBV7-2 and TRBJ2-1; no clear D. The sequence was collected from an adult woman who had mild COVID-19 (a few samples of this study predate the infection). Cell type and time point are not known. The CDR3 sequence: CASSTVGEQFF. The CDR3 region has the DNA TGTGCCAGCAGCACGGTGGGTGAGCAGTTCTTC.